The entry below describes one T cell receptor (beta chain). Its cognate antigen is unknown. The CDR3 has 14 residues. The germline V and J ends were trimmed by 0 bases and 7 bases, with 13 bases remaining between them. The germline V gene encodes CDR1 SGHNT and CDR2 YENEEA. The data originate from a study of cytomegalovirus exposure and HLA in healthy donors. Study-wide points: Among donors in an Asian-associated ancestry cluster, a later analysis reportedly found fewer N-insertions than the approximately 670-donor mean. Reports indicated that the classifier achieved high specificity and sensitivity in diagnosing cytomegalovirus status. Most subjects had HLA-A and HLA-B alleles reportedly predicted accurately by TCR beta sequences. Among TCR sequences, most were rare, though some public TCRs appeared in many donors.

In the PCR, 60 Vbeta and 13 Jbeta primers were used. Assay used: immunoSEQ multiplex PCR; TCRdb lists only in-frame clones, some missing. This sample has approximately 110,000 clones; about 81% occur once, and the top ten carry approximately 1.2%. Sample: PBMCs. V is TRBV11-3 and J is TRBJ2-7, with TRBD2 as a possible D gene (5 bases). This receptor was identified in a man between 25 and 39 years old in good health and CMV-seronegative. The CDR3 bases are TGTGCCAGCAGCTTAGATGGGAGCTCTCGGGAGCAGTACTTC. As protein: CASSLDGSSREQYF.